This is a list of T cell receptor beta chains from one sample in a study of T cell changes during pregnancy in multiple sclerosis. Here immunoSEQ multiplex PCR was the method, and the copy in TCRdb shows in-frame clones only, minus some. The sample holds 25,000 to 35,000 clones, 80% to 90% seen once. Sequences were derived from CD8+ T cells from peripheral blood mononuclear cells, sampled in the second trimester of pregnancy. These receptors were taken from a female donor with multiple sclerosis, enrolled in a pregnancy study. Each CDR3 is given without its conserved first and last residue.

>TRBV25-1
ASSELRGLGANVLT
>TRBV27
ASKNSGGEQF
>TRBV7-2
ASSFTSVSSYNEQF
>TRBV28
ASSLGQIDNSPLH
>TRBV5-4
ASSFPAGGQETQY
>TRBV30
AWSMGQGTSPLH
>TRBV5-8
ASSPRTVEETQY
>TRBV30
AWTGGMNTEAF
>TRBV19
ASSIDHYITGELF
>TRBV9
ASSVEGTGVDEQF
>TRBV6-5
ASSYSRVMNTEAF